Below, 8 T cell receptor beta chains from the same sample are listed, as sequenced in a study of Ad26.COV2.S vaccination and SARS-CoV-2 variants. TCRdb's copy holds only in-frame clones and misses some; the assay was immunoSEQ multiplex PCR. Of about 220,000 clones listed, roughly 90% are singletons. Treatment: some 20 received Ad26.COV2.S at low or high dose, single or two shots; roughly 5 received placebo; per-sample allocation not given. It was on day 63 after the first vaccine or placebo injection that samples were taken. The source material was peripheral blood, sampled in a trial of Ad26.COV2.S vaccine versus placebo. The receptors here all came from a person between 18 and 60 years old who received the Ad26.COV2.S COVID-19 vaccine or a placebo.

The CDR3 DNA sequence: TGTGCCAGCAGCGGAATAGCGGGGGGCACAGATACGCAGTATTTT. This sequence encodes CASSGIAGGTDTQYF. The chain combines TRBV2 with TRBJ2-3; 9 nucleotides agree with TRBD2. CDR1 is SNHLY, CDR2 FYNNEI, per germline. Losses at the gene ends were 6 bases for V and 1 base for J; bases not matched to a gene: 5. CDR3 length equals 15 residues.

The chain links TRBV28 to TRBJ1-2; possible D gene TRBD1, 5 bases. Germline V gene sequence: CDR1 MDHEN, CDR2 SYDVKM. Trimming stripped 2 bases from V and 3 bases from J, with 7 bases between. The CDR3 contains 13 residues. CDR3: CASSLQGHYGYTF. The DNA of the CDR3 is TGTGCCAGCAGTTTACAGGGCCACTATGGCTACACCTTC.

This clone was picked up one time. The chain links TRBV11-2 to TRBJ1-4; TRBD1 matches 9 bases. Losses at the gene ends were 5 bases for V and 5 bases for J; bases not matched to a gene: 12. The CDR3 is 17 amino acids. Per germline, CDR1 SGHAT and CDR2 FQNNGV. CDR3 amino acids: CASSLFDLGTGNEKLFF. As DNA, the CDR3 is TGTGCCAGCAGCCTGTTCGACCTCGGGACAGGGAATGAAAAACTGTTTTTT.

This clone was seen only a few times. The chain combines TRBV10-1 with TRBJ2-7; D unresolved. Germline V CDR1 and CDR2: WNHNN, SYGVQD (reference sequence). The CDR3 has 14 amino acids. Trimming stripped 7 bases from V and 2 bases from J, with 15 bases between. CDR3 nucleotide sequence: TGCGCCAGCACCTCCCCAGGTACCCCCTACGAGCAGTACTTC. Translated: CASTSPGTPYEQYF.

The table lists this clone with a count of one. The chain combines TRBV5-1 with TRBJ1-1; D is ambiguous. Trimming took off 7 bases at V and 0 bases at J, with 13 bases between the two ends. Germline V gene sequence: CDR1 SGHRS, CDR2 YFSETQ. This CDR3 contains 14 residues. CDR3 protein: CASGQAAMNTEAFF. Written as DNA, the CDR3 is TGCGCCAGCGGCCAGGCAGCAATGAACACTGAAGCTTTCTTT.

This sequence joins TRBV5-1 and TRBJ1-1; tentative D call: TRBD1 (5 bases). The CDR3 spans 16 residues. The germline gives CDR1 SGHRS, CDR2 YFSETQ. V was cut by 0 bases and J by 5 bases, with 17 bases left in between. This chain's CDR3 is CASSLVGWGGGTEAFF. CDR3 DNA sequence: TGCGCCAGCAGCTTGGTCGGGTGGGGCGGTGGGACTGAAGCTTTCTTT.

Only a few counts were recorded for this clone. The chain has TRBV7-9 and TRBJ2-1; TRBD1 matches at 10 bases. V lost 5 bases and J lost 8; bases outside the gene matches: 6. The CDR3 is made up of 14 amino acids. CDR1 is SEHNR and CDR2 is FQNEAQ in the germline V gene (reference sequence). CDR3 in DNA: TGTGCCAGCAGCGCCCGGACAGGGGGGGATGAGCAGTTCTTC. Its translation: CASSARTGGDEQFF.

The J gene is TRBJ2-1, the V gene TRBV7-9; D may match TRBD1 or TRBD2 (5 bases each). The V gene lost 6 bases and the J gene lost 1 base, with 16 bases spanning the gap. The CDR3 is made up of 16 amino acids. Germline V lookup: CDR1 SEHNR, CDR2 FQNEAQ (reference sequence). The CDR3 sequence is CASRFSPGRSYNEQFF. The DNA of the CDR3 is TGTGCCAGCAGGTTCTCACCGGGACGGTCCTACAATGAGCAGTTCTTC.